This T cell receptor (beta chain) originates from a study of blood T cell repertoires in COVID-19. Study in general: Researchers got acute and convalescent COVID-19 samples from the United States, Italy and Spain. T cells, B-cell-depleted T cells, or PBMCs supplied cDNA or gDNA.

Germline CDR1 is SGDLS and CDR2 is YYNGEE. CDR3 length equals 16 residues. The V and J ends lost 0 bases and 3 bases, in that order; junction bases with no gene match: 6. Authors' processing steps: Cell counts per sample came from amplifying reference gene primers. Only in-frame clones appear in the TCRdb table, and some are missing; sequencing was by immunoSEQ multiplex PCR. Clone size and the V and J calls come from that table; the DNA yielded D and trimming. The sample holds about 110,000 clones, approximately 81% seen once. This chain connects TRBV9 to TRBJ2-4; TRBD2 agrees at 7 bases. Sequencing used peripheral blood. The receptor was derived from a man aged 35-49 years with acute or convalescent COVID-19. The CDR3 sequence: CASSVGRELVKNIQYF. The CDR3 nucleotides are TGTGCCAGCAGCGTAGGGCGGGAGCTGGTCAAAAACATTCAGTACTTC.